Listed below are T cell receptor beta chains from one sample, sequenced in a study of neurological immune-mediated disorders. TCRdb called the 5' RACE reads again in MiXCR, with one record for every CDR3 protein. This table holds 40,000 to 45,000 distinct CDR3 sequences, 9.5% to 15% found once. Sequencing used PBMCs. The receptors come from a female donor in good health. The conserved cysteine and the conserved F or W are not part of the CDR3 here.

TRBV19	TRBJ2-1	ASSSGRLNEQF
TRBV6-1	TRBJ1-1	ASSAFSQGNTEAF
TRBV12-3/TRBV12-4	TRBJ2-4	ASRRENLAKNIQY
TRBV5-1	TRBJ2-4	ASSLDRAKNIQY
TRBV7-2	TRBJ2-5	ASSPEDRVWQETQY
TRBV5-6	TRBJ2-1	ASSLDPRAGGHNEQF
TRBV5-1	TRBJ1-1	ASQFGQGRSRAF
TRBV5-1	TRBJ2-3	ASSEGWEGRTDTQY
TRBV20-1	TRBJ2-1	SAVPGQGYNEQF
TRBV7-9	TRBJ2-7	ASSSSGREQY
TRBV9	TRBJ1-4	ASSATTGRLNEKLF
TRBV5-1	TRBJ2-3	ASSSLGLAGSTDTQY
TRBV9	TRBJ2-4	ASSPPGLGGIQY
TRBV5-1	TRBJ1-3	ASSPGDSGNTIY
TRBV19	TRBJ2-2	ASSTRGGGGAGELF
TRBV7-9	TRBJ2-7	ASSLQRGDEQY
TRBV5-1	TRBJ1-1	ASSSRGQGLGEAF